This is a list of T cell receptor beta chains from one sample in a study of shared clonotypes between healthy human individuals. Sequenced by immunoSEQ multiplex PCR; TCRdb stores in-frame clones only, minus some. Of 560,000 or so clones in the sample, about 96% are singletons; the top ten hold about 0.11%. The sequenced sample consisted of naive CD8+ T cells sorted from blood. Receptors were obtained from a young woman in good health. CDR3s include the opening cysteine and the closing phenylalanine or tryptophan. The D gene is left open where the match is weak. Some rows have no size entry. The others give once, few or many, or a class for an expanded clone.

TRBD2	TRBV27	-	TRBJ2-1	TGTGCCAGCAGTTTACTAGCGGGAGTAAATGAGCAGTTCTTC	CASSLLAGVNEQFF
TRBD2	TRBV7-8	-	TRBJ2-7	TGTGCCAGCAGCCTAAGCACTAGCGCCAGCTCCTACGAGCAGTACTTC	CASSLSTSASSYEQYF
TRBD1	TRBV5-6	once	TRBJ2-7	TGTGCCAGCAGCCCAGGACAGGAGACCTACGAGCAGTACTTC	CASSPGQETYEQYF
TRBD2	TRBV28	-	TRBJ2-1	TGTGCCAGCAGTTTCATTCTAGCGGGCTACAATGAGCAGTTCTTC	CASSFILAGYNEQFF
TRBD1	TRBV10-3	-	TRBJ1-1	TGTGCCATCAGTGATTTGGGGACAGGATACACTGAAGCTTTCTTT	CAISDLGTGYTEAFF
-	TRBV10-3	-	TRBJ1-5	TGTGCCATCAGTGAGTCCCGGCAGGCCTCCAATCAGCCCCAGCATTTT	CAISESRQASNQPQHF
-	TRBV25-1	-	TRBJ2-5	TGTGCCAGCACCCAACTTGAGGGAGGAGAGACCCAGTACTTC	CASTQLEGGETQYF
-	TRBV30	once	TRBJ2-7	TGTGCCTGGAGTATAGCGGCGTCCTACGAGCAGTACTTC	CAWSIAASYEQYF
-	TRBV28	-	TRBJ1-1	TGTGCCAGCAGTTTACATGGGGCTCGGGGAACTGAAGCTTTCTTT	CASSLHGARGTEAFF
-	TRBV5-6	-	TRBJ1-2	TGTGCCAGCAGATTCGGCAGGTTGGGGTCAGCCTTC	CASRFGRLGSAF
-	TRBV14	-	TRBJ2-2	TGTGCCAGCAGCCTGGGGGCCGGGGACACCGGGGAGCTGTTTTTT	CASSLGAGDTGELFF
-	TRBV28	-	TRBJ1-1	TGTGCCAGCACCCCGGCGGGGGGCAAACGAGCTGAAGCTTTCTTT	CASTPAGGKRAEAFF
TRBD2	TRBV15	-	TRBJ2-2	TGTGCCACCAGCAGAGATAAGGGCGGGAGATGGACCGGGGAGCTGTTTTTT	CATSRDKGGRWTGELFF
TRBD1	TRBV27	-	TRBJ2-1	TGTGCCAGCAGTTTATCTACAGGGGTTGCGCAGTTCTTC	CASSLSTGVAQFF
-	TRBV5-6	-	TRBJ1-4	TGTGCCAGCAGCTTGGCGGTCAGCAGAAAGACTAGGGAAAAACTGTTTTTT	CASSLAVSRKTREKLFF
TRBD2	TRBV6-4	-	TRBJ2-1	TGTGCCAGCAGTGTCACTAGCGGGGTATACAATGAGCAGTTCTTC	CASSVTSGVYNEQFF
-	TRBV6-5	once	TRBJ2-7	TGTGCCAGCAGGGTGGAACAGGGAATCTCCTACGAGCAGTACTTC	CASRVEQGISYEQYF
-	TRBV9	few	TRBJ2-2	TGTGCCAGCAGCGTAACCGACGGCGGGGAGCTGTTTTTT	CASSVTDGGELFF